This TCR beta chain came from a study of spatial heterogeneity in lung cancer. At the level of the study: Where available, sequencing covered follow-up PBMC samples, taken at a median of approximately 23 months after resection.

This clonotype has at least ten counts. Time point noted: blood at routine non-recurrence follow-up after resection. Tumor, nontumor lung or frozen PBMC supplied whole RNA, sequenced without sorting. TCRdb independently ran MiXCR on the 5' RACE reads; one entry per CDR3 protein. The repertoire holds 110,000 or so distinct CDR3 sequences, 9.5% to 14% seen once, with approximately 24% in the top ten. V was pared by 5 bases and J by 1 base, with 3 bases of the junction left unmatched. CDR1 SGHAT and CDR2 FQNNGV come from the germline V gene. This CDR3 region has 16 residues. Sequencing used PBMCs, obtained at follow-up. The receptor was isolated from a female donor with early-stage non-small cell lung cancer. This chain links TRBV11-2 with TRBJ2-2; 11 nucleotides line up with TRBD2. CDR3 sequence reads: CASSLTSGVNTGELFF. The DNA for the CDR3 is TGTGCCAGCAGCCTGACTAGCGGGGTGAACACCGGGGAGCTGTTTTTT. Filled out from reference TRBV11-2 and TRBJ2-2, the complete variable domain reads EAGVAQSPRYKIIEKRQSVAFWCNPISGHATLYWYQQILGQGPKLLIQFQNNGVVDDSQLPKDRFSAERLKGVDSTLKIQPAKLEDSAVYLCASSLTSGVNTGELFFGEGSRLTVL.